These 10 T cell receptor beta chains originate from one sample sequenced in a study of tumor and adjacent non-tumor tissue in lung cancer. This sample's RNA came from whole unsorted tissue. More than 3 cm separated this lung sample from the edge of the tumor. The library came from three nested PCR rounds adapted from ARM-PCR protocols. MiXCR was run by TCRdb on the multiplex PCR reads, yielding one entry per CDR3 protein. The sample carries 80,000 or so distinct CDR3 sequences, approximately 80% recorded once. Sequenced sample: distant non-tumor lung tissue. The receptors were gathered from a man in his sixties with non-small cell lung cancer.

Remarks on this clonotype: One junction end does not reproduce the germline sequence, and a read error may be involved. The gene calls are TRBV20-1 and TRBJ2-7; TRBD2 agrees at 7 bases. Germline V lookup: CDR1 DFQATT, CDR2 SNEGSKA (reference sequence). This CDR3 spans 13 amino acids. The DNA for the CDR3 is TGCAATGCTAGCGGCCAGCCAATCTACGAGCAGTACTTC. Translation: CNASGQPIYEQYF.

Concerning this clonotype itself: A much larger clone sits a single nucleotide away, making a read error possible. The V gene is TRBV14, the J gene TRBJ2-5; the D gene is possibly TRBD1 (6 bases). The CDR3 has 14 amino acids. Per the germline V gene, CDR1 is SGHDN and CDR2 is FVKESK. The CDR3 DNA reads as TGTGCCAGCAGCCAAGTATCCAGGGGAGAGACCCGGTACTTC. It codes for CASSQVSRGETRYF.

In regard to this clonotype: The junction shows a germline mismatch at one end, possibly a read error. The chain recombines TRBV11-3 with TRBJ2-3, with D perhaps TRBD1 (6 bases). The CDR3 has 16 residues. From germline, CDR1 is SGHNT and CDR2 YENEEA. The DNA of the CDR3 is TGTACCAGCAGTCAACCGGGACAAGGGAACACAGATACGCAGTATTTT. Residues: CTSSQPGQGNTDTQYF. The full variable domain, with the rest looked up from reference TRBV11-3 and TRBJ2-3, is EAGVVQSPRYKIIEKKQPVAFWCNPISGHNTLYWYLQNLGQGPELLIRYENEEAVDDSQLPKDRFSAERLKGVDSTLKIQPAELGDSAVYLCTSSQPGQGNTDTQYFGPGTRLTVL.

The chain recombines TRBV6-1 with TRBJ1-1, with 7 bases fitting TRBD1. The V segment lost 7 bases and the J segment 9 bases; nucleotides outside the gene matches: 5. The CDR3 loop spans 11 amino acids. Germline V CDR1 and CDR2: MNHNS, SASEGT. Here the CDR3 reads CASNVDRKAFF. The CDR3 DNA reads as TGTGCCAGCAATGTGGACAGGAAAGCTTTCTTT.

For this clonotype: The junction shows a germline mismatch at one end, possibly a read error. This chain's CDR3 is CTSSDGGAGYTF. CDR3 sequence (DNA): TGTACCAGCAGTGACGGTGGAGCTGGCTACACCTTC. The chain recombines TRBV6-4 with TRBJ1-2; D gene unclear. This CDR3 comprises 12 residues. Germline lookup yields CDR1 MRHNA and CDR2 SNTAGT.

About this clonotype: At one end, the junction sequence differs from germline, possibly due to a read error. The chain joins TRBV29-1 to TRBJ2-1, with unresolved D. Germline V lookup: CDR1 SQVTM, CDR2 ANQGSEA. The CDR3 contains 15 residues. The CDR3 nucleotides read TGCAGCGTTGTCATGCTAATCCAGTTCGACAATGAGCAGATCTTC. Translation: CSVVMLIQFDNEQIF.

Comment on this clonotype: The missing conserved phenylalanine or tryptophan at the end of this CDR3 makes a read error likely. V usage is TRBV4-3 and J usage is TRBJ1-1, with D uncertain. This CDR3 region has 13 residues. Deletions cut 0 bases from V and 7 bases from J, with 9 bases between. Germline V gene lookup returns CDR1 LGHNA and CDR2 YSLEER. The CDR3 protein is CASSQETLSEAFI. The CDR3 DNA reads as TGCGCCAGCAGCCAAGAGACCCTCAGTGAAGCTTTCATT.

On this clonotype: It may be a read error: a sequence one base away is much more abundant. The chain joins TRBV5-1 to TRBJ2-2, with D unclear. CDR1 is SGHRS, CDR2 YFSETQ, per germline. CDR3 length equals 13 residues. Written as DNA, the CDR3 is TGCGCCAGCGGCTTGCCCCTTCCCGGGGAGCTGTTTTTT. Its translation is CASGLPLPGELFF.

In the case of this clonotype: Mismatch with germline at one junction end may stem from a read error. DNA of the CDR3: TGTGCCAGCAGCCAGCAGTCCTCGGGCCCCAACTATGGCGACACCTTC. It yields the protein CASSQQSSGPNYGDTF. V is TRBV4-2 and J is TRBJ1-2; D is unclear. The CDR3 loop spans 16 amino acids. Per the germline V gene, CDR1 is LGHNA and CDR2 is YNFKEQ.

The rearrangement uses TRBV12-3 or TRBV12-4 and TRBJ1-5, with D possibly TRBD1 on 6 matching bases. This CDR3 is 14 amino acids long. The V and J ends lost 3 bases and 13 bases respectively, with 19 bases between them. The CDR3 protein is CASSLGGCGQSQHF. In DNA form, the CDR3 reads TGTGCCAGCAGTTTGGGCGGGTGTGGACAGTCACAGCATTTT.